This entry features one TCR beta chain sequence. What it recognizes is unknown. The study recruited healthy Caucasian donors from Russia who were aged roughly 6 to 95. Samples each had at least 5 micrograms of total RNA extracted. The use of a sample-barcoded 5' primer and a J-beta primer mix characterized a second PCR of about 7 to 12 cycles. TCRdb analysed the 5' RACE reads with MiXCR anew, one entry per CDR3 protein. The sample shows around 800,000 distinct CDR3 sequences, around 45% of them seen only once. This CDR3 has 15 amino acids. Germline CDR1 LNHNV, CDR2 YYDKDF (reference sequence). The ends were cut back, 5 bases at V and 8 bases at J, with 19 bases in the middle. The data belong to a study of blood T cells in healthy people across ages. Points from the study as a whole: As naive T cell percentage varied, TCR beta diversity correlated strongly with it.

Input material: blood. This rearrangement joins TRBV15 to TRBJ2-1, with D tentatively TRBD1 (5 bases). This receptor was obtained from a man aged 55 to 70 in good health. CDR3 residues: CATSGRVHGPDEQFF. The DNA of the CDR3 is TGTGCCACCAGCGGCAGGGTTCATGGACCTGATGAGCAGTTCTTC.